What follows are 24 T cell receptor beta chains derived from one specimen sequenced in a study of regulatory T cells in long-lasting Graves disease. To make TCR beta libraries, researchers used iRepertoire HTBI primers and Arm-PCR of CDR3 regions. MiXCR was run by TCRdb on the multiplex PCR reads, yielding one entry per CDR3 protein. The sample carries about 540,000 distinct CDR3 sequences, around an eighth recorded once. Time point in this sample: newly diagnosed GD, antithyroid drugs for less than 3 months. Making the TCR library involved RNA that had been extracted from PBMCs. This sample also appeared in a second study, on T cells in Graves' hyperthyroidism and ophthalmopathy.

Here the sequenced sample was peripheral blood mononuclear cells (PBMCs), taken at new diagnosis, from a patient treated with antithyroid drugs. Receptors were obtained from a man between 25 and 39 years old with Graves disease.

This clonotype was seen only a few times. V usage is TRBV29-1 and J usage is TRBJ2-2; 10 bases map to TRBD1. V lost 4 bases to trimming and J lost 4 bases; unmatched junction nucleotides: 6. Per germline, CDR1 SQVTM and CDR2 ANQGSEA. The length of the CDR3 is 15 residues. The CDR3 DNA reads as TGCAGCGTTGGGACAGGGGGACATATCACCGGGGAGCTGTTTTTT. Protein: CSVGTGGHITGELFF.

This clonotype was seen at least ten times. The chain joins TRBV10-1 to TRBJ2-7; 10 bases map to TRBD1. Trimming took 5 bases from V and 3 from J; bases not matched to a gene: 7. Per germline, CDR1 WNHNN and CDR2 SYGVQD (reference sequence). This CDR3 comprises 15 residues. The CDR3 here is CASSLSRDRGYEQYF. The DNA for the CDR3 is TGCGCCAGCAGTTTGTCCCGGGACAGGGGCTACGAGCAGTACTTC.

This clonotype was detected many times. The chain employs TRBV27 and TRBJ2-1, with 8 bases identical to TRBD2. The V gene end was trimmed by 0 bases and the J gene end by 7 bases; junction bases not matched to a gene: 8. Germline CDR1 reads MNHEY; CDR2 reads SMNVEV (reference sequence). CDR3 length equals 16 residues. In DNA, the CDR3 is TGTGCCAGCAGTTTATCCCTCACGGGAGGGCGGAATGAGCAGTTCTTC. Protein product: CASSLSLTGGRNEQFF.

This clonotype was counted at least ten times. The chain links TRBV28 to TRBJ2-4; the match to TRBD2 covers 7 bases. The germline gives CDR1 MDHEN, CDR2 SYDVKM. V shed 4 bases and J 7 bases; nucleotides not matched to a gene: 13. The CDR3 consists of 16 residues. This CDR3 is CASSSPAQDGRNIQYF. In DNA, the CDR3 is TGTGCCAGCAGTTCCCCCGCGCAGGACGGGAGGAACATTCAGTACTTC.

This clonotype turned up a few times. V and J are TRBV25-1 and TRBJ1-2; D call uncertain. The germline V and J ends were trimmed by 6 bases and 8 bases, with 13 bases remaining between them. The CDR3 covers 12 residues. The germline V gene has CDR1 MGHDK and CDR2 SYGVNS. CDR3 protein: CASRWEATGYTF. CDR3 DNA sequence: TGTGCCAGCAGATGGGAGGCGACAGGCTACACCTTC.

In regard to this clonotype: An end of the junction does not agree with germline; a read error may underlie this. The V and J genes are TRBV5-1 and TRBJ1-4; a possible D gene is TRBD1 (6 bases). Germline CDR1 and CDR2: SGHRS and YFSETQ. This CDR3 is 13 amino acids long. CDR3 sequence reads: CASSRQVLGKLFF. The CDR3 nucleotides are TGTGCCAGCAGCCGACAGGTTCTAGGAAAACTGTTTTTT.

V and J are TRBV29-1 and TRBJ1-3, with unresolved D. The CDR3 consists of 12 residues. Germline values: CDR1 SQVTM, CDR2 ANQGSEA. The ends were cut back, 3 bases at V and 7 bases at J, with 10 bases in the middle. The CDR3 DNA follows: TGCAGCGTTGACGCGGGCGGGAACACCATATATTTT. Its translation: CSVDAGGNTIYF.

Ten or more counts support this clonotype. The V call is TRBV7-9, the J call TRBJ1-2; possible D gene TRBD1, 5 bases. This CDR3 is 15 amino acids long. From germline, CDR1 is SEHNR and CDR2 FQNEAQ (reference sequence). V shed 5 bases and J shed 3 bases, with 16 bases lying between them. The CDR3 region is CASSPGGDGDYGYTF. DNA for the CDR3: TGTGCCAGCAGCCCGGGAGGGGACGGGGACTATGGCTACACCTTC.

This clonotype occurred many times. The V call is TRBV11-2, the J call TRBJ1-2; 9 bases are shared with TRBD1. From germline, CDR1 is SGHAT and CDR2 FQNNGV. V gave up 2 bases and J gave up 8 bases; unmatched junction bases: 0. The CDR3 consists of 12 residues. Here the CDR3 reads CASSLTGGGYTF. CDR3 nucleotides: TGTGCCAGCAGCTTAACAGGGGGCGGCTACACCTTC.

This clonotype was detected a few times. CDR3: CASSYSPGRPDTQYF. DNA of the CDR3: TGTGCCAGCAGTTACTCGCCCGGGAGACCAGATACGCAGTATTTT. This chain joins TRBV6-2 or TRBV6-3 and TRBJ2-3; maybe TRBD2 (6 bases). CDR1 and CDR2 from the germline V gene are MNHEY and SVGEGT. The length of the CDR3 is 15 residues. V gave up 0 bases and J gave up 4 bases, with 11 bases separating them.

This clonotype was picked up many times. The CDR3 reads CASSRTRRLADTQYF. CDR3 DNA sequence: TGTGCCAGCAGTCGGACTAGACGGTTAGCAGATACGCAGTATTTT. The rearrangement links TRBV12-3 or TRBV12-4 to TRBJ2-3; TRBD2 aligns across 7 bases. After removal of 5 bases from V and 4 bases from J, the junction contained 9 bases not matched to a gene. The CDR3 length is 15 residues.

This clonotype was seen at least ten times. The chain recombines TRBV7-9 with TRBJ2-1; no definite D call. V dropped 4 bases and J dropped 7 bases, with 5 bases sitting between them. The germline CDR1 and CDR2 sequences are SEHNR and FQNEAQ (reference sequence). CDR3 length: 11 residues. CDR3 bases: TGTGCCAGCAGCTCTTGGAATGAGCAGTTCTTC. This sequence encodes CASSSWNEQFF.

This clonotype was recorded many times. The genes are TRBV27 and TRBJ2-7; 8 bases match TRBD1. This CDR3 spans 16 amino acids. Germline CDR1 and CDR2: MNHEY and SMNVEV (reference sequence). V lost 5 bases and J lost 1; bases outside the gene matches: 10. This chain's CDR3 is CASSPHRGFLSYEQYF. Written as DNA, the CDR3 is TGTGCCAGCAGTCCTCACAGGGGGTTCCTATCCTACGAGCAGTACTTC.

This clonotype was recorded a few times. The chain employs TRBV7-9 and TRBJ2-1; TRBD2 might be the D (5 bases). Germline V gives CDR1 SEHNR, CDR2 FQNEAQ (reference sequence). The germline V and J ends were trimmed by 3 bases and 15 bases, with 15 bases remaining between them. This CDR3 spans 12 amino acids. The CDR3 nucleotides read TGTGCCAGCAGCTTTTCGACTATTTCTCCGTTCTTC. This sequence encodes CASSFSTISPFF.

This clonotype was picked up many times. V usage is TRBV20-1 and J usage is TRBJ2-5, with 8 positions matching TRBD2. Losses at the gene ends were 0 bases for V and 5 bases for J; bases not matched to a gene: 5. The CDR3 sequence is 14 residues long. Germline-derived CDR1 and CDR2 are DFQATT and SNEGSKA (reference sequence). As DNA, the CDR3 is TGCAGTGCTAGAGATCCGGGACTAGGGGAGACCCAGTACTTC. Translation: CSARDPGLGETQYF.

V gene TRBV3-1 combines with J gene TRBJ1-5; 10 positions agree with TRBD1. In germline, CDR1 is LGHDT, CDR2 YNNKEL (reference sequence). CDR3 length equals 17 residues. Trimming took 5 bases from V and 7 from J; bases not matched to a gene: 14. DNA for the CDR3: TGTGCCAGCAGCAAGGGACAGGGGATTCTGGGAGAACAGCCCCAGCATTTT. Translating gives CASSKGQGILGEQPQHF.

This clonotype was counted many times. The chain employs TRBV4-2 and TRBJ1-6; 8 positions match TRBD1. Trimming at V came to 4 bases and at J to 15 bases, leaving 8 bases not matched to a gene. The CDR3 contains 13 residues. Germline values: CDR1 LGHNA, CDR2 YNFKEQ. The CDR3 region has the DNA TGTGCCAGCAGCCTCGAGCCAGGGGGCAGCCTCCACTTT. The encoded protein is CASSLEPGGSLHF.

The genes are TRBV20-1 and TRBJ2-3, with 9 nucleotides matching TRBD2. The CDR3 runs to 17 residues. Germline-derived CDR1 and CDR2 are DFQATT and SNEGSKA (reference sequence). V shed 2 bases, J shed 4 bases, and the junction held 13 bases outside the gene matches. CDR3 nucleotides: TGCAGTGCTAGATCCTTGCAGGGGGTAGCGGGAGCAGATACGCAGTATTTT. Protein product: CSARSLQGVAGADTQYF.

This clonotype was seen many times. This CDR3 is CASSRLGSSGANVLTF. The DNA of the CDR3 is TGTGCCAGCAGCCGACTGGGGAGCTCTGGGGCCAACGTCCTGACTTTC. This chain links TRBV7-8 with TRBJ2-6; a possible D gene is TRBD2 (5 bases). Deletions cut 5 bases from V and 0 bases from J, with 11 bases between. CDR1 is SGHVS and CDR2 is FQNEAQ in the germline V gene. This CDR3 spans 16 amino acids.

This clonotype was counted between two and nine times. The CDR3 region is CASGRLAEGYNEQFF. As DNA, the CDR3 is TGTGCCAGCGGACGACTAGCGGAGGGTTACAATGAGCAGTTCTTC. V and J are TRBV9 and TRBJ2-1, with 9 bases lining up with TRBD2. CDR3 length: 15 residues. V lost 7 bases and J lost 4; bases outside the gene matches: 9. Germline loops: CDR1 SGDLS, CDR2 YYNGEE.

The table lists this clonotype with a few counts. V is TRBV6-2 or TRBV6-3 and J is TRBJ2-7; 12 positions match TRBD2. The CDR3 contains 17 residues. Per germline, CDR1 MNHEY and CDR2 SVGEGT. Trimming cost V 6 bases and J 0 bases; bases outside gene matches: 9. The CDR3 DNA follows: TGTGCCAGCAGCCCCGGGACTAGCGGGTCGAGCTCCTACGAGCAGTACTTC. Translating gives CASSPGTSGSSSYEQYF.

On this clonotype itself: One base away lies a much larger clone, so this may be a sequencing read error. The chain links TRBV27 to TRBJ1-4; 9 bases align to TRBD1. Germline-derived CDR1 and CDR2 are MNHEY and SMNVEV (reference sequence). Trimming cost V 5 bases and J 7 bases; bases outside gene matches: 17. The CDR3 covers 18 residues. CDR3 nucleotides: TGTGCCAGCAGTGATGGGACAGGGCCAAATGCGTGGAGTGAAAAACTGTTTTTT. Translation gives CASSDGTGPNAWSEKLFF.

Many counts were recorded for this clonotype. V and J are TRBV12-5 and TRBJ2-1; TRBD2 aligns across 9 bases. After removal of 0 bases from V and 8 bases from J, the junction contained 14 bases not matched to a gene. Germline CDR1 and CDR2: LGHNT and FRNRAP. CDR3 length equals 18 residues. In DNA form, the CDR3 reads TGTGCTAGTGGTTTGGTACCACTAGGGCTAGCGGGACCCCATGAGCAGTTCTTC. This sequence encodes CASGLVPLGLAGPHEQFF.

This clonotype occurred a few times. A much larger clone differs from this one at a single base, so this may be a read error. The gene calls are TRBV28 and TRBJ2-1; the match to TRBD2 covers 8 bases. Germline-derived CDR1 and CDR2 are MDHEN and SYDVKM. There are 16 residues in the CDR3. CDR3 region: CASTSAGAGSYNEQLF. The DNA for the CDR3 is TGTGCCAGCACCTCAGCGGGAGCTGGGTCCTACAATGAGCAGCTCTTC.